Listed below are T cell receptor beta chains from one sample, sequenced in a study of spatial heterogeneity in lung cancer. TCRdb redid the calling of the 5' RACE reads with MiXCR, one entry per CDR3 protein. Seen here are over 14,000 distinct CDR3 sequences, approximately 7.4% observed once, and the top ten hold 8.9%. Material: lung tumor tissue, obtained at surgery. Every receptor here comes from a male donor with early-stage non-small cell lung cancer. CDR3s include the opening cysteine and the closing phenylalanine or tryptophan. Fields, in order: CDR3 length, J gene, V gene, D gene, clone size, CDR3 DNA, CDR3 protein. The D gene is left open where the match is weak. Not every row has a clone size; where given, it reads once, few, many or a size class.

>13|TRBJ2-7|TRBV2|TRBD1|many
TGTGCCAGCAGTGCCTCGGGACAGGGCGGGCAGTACTTC
CASSASGQGGQYF
>12|TRBJ1-2|TRBV2|TRBD1|many
TGTGCCAGCAGTGCGACAGGGAATGGCTACACCTTC
CASSATGNGYTF
>19|TRBJ2-6|TRBV27|TRBD2|few
TGTGCCAGCAGTCGAAGGACTAGCGGGGTGCGCTCTGGGGCCAACGTCCTGACTTTC
CASSRRTSGVRSGANVLTF
>11|TRBJ1-1|TRBV20-1|.|many
TGCAGCGCAAGGGGGGACACTGAAGCTTTCTTT
CSARGDTEAFF
>19|TRBJ1-4|TRBV11-2|TRBD1|once
TGTGCCAGCAGCTTAGGATTTGGTTCAGGGGGCGCGGGGAATGAAAAACTGTTTTTT
CASSLGFGSGGAGNEKLFF
>15|TRBJ1-2|TRBV20-1|TRBD1|many
TGCAGTGCTAGAGAGGGGAGGGGGCGAAGCTATGGCTACACCTTC
CSAREGRGRSYGYTF
>15|TRBJ2-2|TRBV7-8|.|many
TGTGCCAGCAGCTTAGCGGGGTCGAACACCGGGGAGCTGTTTTTT
CASSLAGSNTGELFF
>13|TRBJ2-7|TRBV12-3/TRBV12-4|TRBD1|many
TGTGCCAGCAGCCGTAACAGGGGTTACGAGCAGTACTTC
CASSRNRGYEQYF
>13|TRBJ2-7|TRBV18|.|many
TGTGCCAGCTCACCCCAAAACAGCGACGAGCAGTACTTC
CASSPQNSDEQYF
>15|TRBJ2-7|TRBV10-3|TRBD1|.
TGTGCCATCAGTGAGGGGACAGGGAATTCCTACGAGCAGTACTTC
CAISEGTGNSYEQYF
>12|TRBJ2-3|TRBV6-2/TRBV6-3|.|few
TGTGCCAGCTCCGGGAGCTCGGATACGCAGTATTTT
CASSGSSDTQYF
>11|TRBJ2-4|TRBV20-1|.|medium-sized
TGCAGTGCTAGAGATACGGTAAAACAGTACTTC
CSARDTVKQYF
>14|TRBJ1-6|TRBV5-1|.|many
TGCGCCAGCAGCTTGATGCAGAGTAATTCACCCCTCCACTTT
CASSLMQSNSPLHF
>13|TRBJ2-3|TRBV20-1|TRBD1|few
TGCAGTGCTACGGGGACAGGGGGAAATACGCAGTATTTT
CSATGTGGNTQYF
>12|TRBJ2-2|TRBV6-6|.|many
TGTGCCAGCAGGCAGGCCGGAGGGGAGCTGTTTTTT
CASRQAGGELFF
>13|TRBJ1-5|TRBV3-1|.|many
TGTGCCAGCAGCCCGACCTCAACCCAGCCCCAGCATTTT
CASSPTSTQPQHF
>11|TRBJ1-1|TRBV5-6|.|many
TGTGCCAGCAGCTTGGACACTGAAGCTTTCTTT
CASSLDTEAFF
>12|TRBJ1-1|TRBV15|.|.
TGTGCCACCAGCAGGGGCCCCACTGAAGCTTTCTTT
CATSRGPTEAFF
>16|TRBJ2-3|TRBV7-6|TRBD1|many
TGTGCCAGCAGCTCCCAGGGACAGGGGTATGCAGATACGCAGTATTTT
CASSSQGQGYADTQYF
>14|TRBJ2-3|TRBV30|TRBD2|many
TGTGCCTGGAGGATAGCGGGGAATCGTGATACGCAGTATTTT
CAWRIAGNRDTQYF
>16|TRBJ2-5|TRBV5-1|TRBD2|.
TGCGCCAGCAGCTTGGGTAGCGGGAGTTTCGGAGAGACCCAGTACTTC
CASSLGSGSFGETQYF
>15|TRBJ2-1|TRBV11-2|.|many
TGTGCCAGCAGCTTAGTCAGGGGCCCGTACAATGAGCAGTTCTTC
CASSLVRGPYNEQFF
>15|TRBJ1-5|TRBV6-1|TRBD1|.
TGTGCCAGCACCCGGGACAGGCTTAGCAATCAGCCCCAGCAATTT
CASTRDRLSNQPQQF
>14|TRBJ2-3|TRBV6-2/TRBV6-3|TRBD1|few
TGTGCCACCGACAGGGGATCTCTTACAGATACGCAGTATTTT
CATDRGSLTDTQYF
>13|TRBJ2-5|TRBV12-3/TRBV12-4|.|medium-sized
TGTGCCAGCAGTTTTGGAGGGAGAGAGACCCAGTACTTC
CASSFGGRETQYF
>16|TRBJ2-2|TRBV7-6|TRBD2|.
TGTGCCAGCAGCCGACTAGCGGGGGGGAGTACCGGGGAGCTGTTTTTT
CASSRLAGGSTGELFF
>15|TRBJ1-1|TRBV29-1|TRBD1|medium-sized
TGCAGCGTTCGGTCAAGGGGGCGAGAGAACACTGAAGCTTTCTTT
CSVRSRGRENTEAFF
>15|TRBJ2-5|TRBV6-2/TRBV6-3|.|.
TGTGCCAGCAGACCCACTTCTGGATGCCAAGAGACCCAGTACTTC
CASRPTSGCQETQYF
>12|TRBJ1-6|TRBV20-1|.|many
TGCAGTGCTAGAGATCCGGTCTCACCCCTCCACTTT
CSARDPVSPLHF
>14|TRBJ2-3|TRBV20-1|.|few
TGCAGTGCCGCCTTTAAGCGGAATGGAGATACGCAGTATTTT
CSAAFKRNGDTQYF
>13|TRBJ1-5|TRBV20-1|TRBD1|many
TGCAGTGCTCGACAGGGACTGGATCAGCCCCAGCATTTT
CSARQGLDQPQHF
>20|TRBJ1-5|TRBV12-5|TRBD1|many
TGTGCTAGTGGTTTAATACGTGATGGGACAGGGGTCGGTGGCAATCAGCCCCAGCATTTT
CASGLIRDGTGVGGNQPQHF
>16|TRBJ2-2|TRBV7-9|TRBD2|few
TGTGCCAGCAGCGGCGCCGGGACTAGCAACACCGGGGAGCTGTTTTTT
CASSGAGTSNTGELFF
>14|TRBJ2-5|TRBV7-2|TRBD1|many
TGTGCCAGCAGCTGGCAGTCAGGGGGAGAGACCCAGTACTTC
CASSWQSGGETQYF
>14|TRBJ1-5|TRBV20-1|TRBD1|many
TGCAGTGCTAGTGACAGGGTAAGGAATCAGCCCCAGCATTTT
CSASDRVRNQPQHF
>11|TRBJ1-2|TRBV6-6|.|many
TGTGCCAGCAGTTACTCACGTGGCTACACCTTC
CASSYSRGYTF
>11|TRBJ2-7|TRBV20-1|.|.
TGCAGTGCGCGATTAGGGGCTGAGCAGTACTTC
CSARLGAEQYF
>14|TRBJ2-1|TRBV5-1|.|.
TGCGCCAGCAGCCCGGGATCGGGGTACAATGAGCAGTTCTTC
CASSPGSGYNEQFF
>14|TRBJ1-1|TRBV10-3|.|few
TGTGCCATCAGTGATCTGGGCCGGAACACTGAAGCTTTCTTT
CAISDLGRNTEAFF
>15|TRBJ2-7|TRBV7-2|TRBD2|.
TGTGCCAGCAGCTTAGGCGGGGGGGGTTCCTACGAGCAGTACTTC
CASSLGGGGSYEQYF
>15|TRBJ2-1|TRBV7-9|.|.
TGTGCCAGCAGCTTATATCGGGACGGGAACAATGAGCAGTTCTTC
CASSLYRDGNNEQFF
>12|TRBJ2-3|TRBV24-1|.|.
TGTGCCACCAGTGATCCAGGGAATACGCAGTATTTT
CATSDPGNTQYF
>15|TRBJ2-5|TRBV18|TRBD1|.
TGTGCCAGCTCACCCGGGACAGGGGGCCAAGAGACCCAGTACTTC
CASSPGTGGQETQYF
>17|TRBJ2-3|TRBV7-2|TRBD2|many
TGTGCCAGCAGCTTAGCTACAGCGGGGGTTAGCACAGATACGCAGTATTTT
CASSLATAGVSTDTQYF
>15|TRBJ2-5|TRBV29-1|.|medium-sized
TGCAGCGTTGAAGTCCCCCGCACTCGCCAAGAGACCCAGTACTTC
CSVEVPRTRQETQYF
>14|TRBJ2-3|TRBV7-9|.|.
TGTGCCAGCAGCTTAACTTCGAGCACAGATACGCAGTATTTT
CASSLTSSTDTQYF
>17|TRBJ1-1|TRBV15|.|few
TGTGCCACCAGCAGAGATCATGGTTTCGGGGGAAACACTGAAGCTTTCTTT
CATSRDHGFGGNTEAFF
>17|TRBJ2-1|TRBV6-6|.|.
TGTGCCAGCAGTTACTCGAATCCCCTGGGGTTATACAATGAGCAGTTCTTC
CASSYSNPLGLYNEQFF
>15|TRBJ2-3|TRBV20-1|TRBD1|.
TGCAGTGCTAGCGGGACAGGGGGTTTTTTAGATACGCAGTATTTT
CSASGTGGFLDTQYF
>14|TRBJ2-7|TRBV3-1|.|many
TGTGCCAGCAGCCACGATCCGGGCCCCTACGAGCAGTACTTC
CASSHDPGPYEQYF
>15|TRBJ2-7|TRBV11-1|TRBD2|few
TGTGCCAGCAGCTTAAGGACTAGCGGGTCCTACGAGCAGTACTTC
CASSLRTSGSYEQYF
>15|TRBJ1-5|TRBV6-5|.|many
TGTGCCAGCAGCCAGAAGGGGTATAGCAATCAGCCCCAGCATTTT
CASSQKGYSNQPQHF
>12|TRBJ2-7|TRBV20-1|.|many
TGCAGTGCTAGAAGACTAGTGAACGAGCAGTACTTC
CSARRLVNEQYF